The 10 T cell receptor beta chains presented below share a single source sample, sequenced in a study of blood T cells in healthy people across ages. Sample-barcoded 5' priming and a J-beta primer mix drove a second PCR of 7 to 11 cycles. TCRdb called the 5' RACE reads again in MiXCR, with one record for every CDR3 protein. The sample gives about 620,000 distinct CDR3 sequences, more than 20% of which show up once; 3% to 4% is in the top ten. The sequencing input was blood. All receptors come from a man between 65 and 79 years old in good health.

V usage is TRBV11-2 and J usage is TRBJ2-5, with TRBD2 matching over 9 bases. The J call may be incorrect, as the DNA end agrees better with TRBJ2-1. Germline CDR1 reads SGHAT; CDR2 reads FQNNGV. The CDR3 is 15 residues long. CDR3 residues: CASSLDRLAGNEQFF. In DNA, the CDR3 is TGTGCCAGCAGCTTAGATCGGCTAGCGGGAAATGAGCAGTTCTTC.

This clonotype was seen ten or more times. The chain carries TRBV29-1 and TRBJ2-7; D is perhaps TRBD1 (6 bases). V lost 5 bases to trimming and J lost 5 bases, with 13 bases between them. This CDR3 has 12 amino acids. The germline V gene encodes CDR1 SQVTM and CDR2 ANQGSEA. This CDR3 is CSVQQGSNEQYF. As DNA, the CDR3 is TGCAGCGTTCAACAGGGTAGCAACGAGCAGTACTTC.

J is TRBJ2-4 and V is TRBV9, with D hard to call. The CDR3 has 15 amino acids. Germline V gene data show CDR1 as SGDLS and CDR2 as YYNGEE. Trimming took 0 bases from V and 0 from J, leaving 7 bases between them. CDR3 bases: TGTGCCAGCAGCGTAGGTGACCTAGCCAAAAACATTCAGTACTTC. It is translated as CASSVGDLAKNIQYF.

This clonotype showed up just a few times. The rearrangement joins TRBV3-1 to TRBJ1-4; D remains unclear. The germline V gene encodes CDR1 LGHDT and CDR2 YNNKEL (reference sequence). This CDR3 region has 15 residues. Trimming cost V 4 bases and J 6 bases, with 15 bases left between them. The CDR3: CASSPHGGNHEKLFF. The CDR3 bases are TGTGCCAGCAGCCCGCATGGAGGAAATCATGAAAAACTGTTTTTT.

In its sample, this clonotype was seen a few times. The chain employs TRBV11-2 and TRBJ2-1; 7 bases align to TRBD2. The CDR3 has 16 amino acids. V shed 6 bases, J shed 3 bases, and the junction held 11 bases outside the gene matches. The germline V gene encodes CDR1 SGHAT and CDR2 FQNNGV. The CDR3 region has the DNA TGTGCCAGCAGTCCCCGAAGCGGGGCCCTCTACAATGAGCAGTTCTTC. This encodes CASSPRSGALYNEQFF. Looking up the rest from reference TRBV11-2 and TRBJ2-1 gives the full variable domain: EAGVAQSPRYKIIEKRQSVAFWCNPISGHATLYWYQQILGQGPKLLIQFQNNGVVDDSQLPKDRFSAERLKGVDSTLKIQPAKLEDSAVYLCASSPRSGALYNEQFFGPGTRLTVL.

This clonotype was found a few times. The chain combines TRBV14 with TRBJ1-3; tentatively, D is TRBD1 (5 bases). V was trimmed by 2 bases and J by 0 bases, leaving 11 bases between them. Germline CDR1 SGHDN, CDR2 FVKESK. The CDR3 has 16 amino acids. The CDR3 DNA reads TGTGCCAGCAGCCAACTACAGGTCCCCTCTGGAAACACCATATATTTT. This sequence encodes CASSQLQVPSGNTIYF.

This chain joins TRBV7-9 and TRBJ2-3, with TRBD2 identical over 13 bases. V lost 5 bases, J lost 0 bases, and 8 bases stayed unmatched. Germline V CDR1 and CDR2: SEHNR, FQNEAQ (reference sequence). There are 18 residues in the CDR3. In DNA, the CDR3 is TGTGCCAGCAGCGTCGGACTAGCGGGAGTGATCAGCACAGATACGCAGTATTTT. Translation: CASSVGLAGVISTDTQYF.

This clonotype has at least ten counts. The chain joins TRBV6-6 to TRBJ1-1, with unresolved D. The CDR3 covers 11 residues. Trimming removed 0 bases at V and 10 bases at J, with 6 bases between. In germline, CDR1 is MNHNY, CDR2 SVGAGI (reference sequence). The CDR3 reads CASSYSKSAFF. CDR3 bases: TGTGCCAGCAGTTACTCCAAGTCAGCTTTCTTT.

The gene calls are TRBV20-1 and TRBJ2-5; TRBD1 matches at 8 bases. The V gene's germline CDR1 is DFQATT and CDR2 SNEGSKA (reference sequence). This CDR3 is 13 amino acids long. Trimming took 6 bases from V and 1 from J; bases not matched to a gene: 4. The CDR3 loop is CSAQGGPQETQYF. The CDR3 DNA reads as TGCAGTGCACAGGGGGGCCCCCAAGAGACCCAGTACTTC.

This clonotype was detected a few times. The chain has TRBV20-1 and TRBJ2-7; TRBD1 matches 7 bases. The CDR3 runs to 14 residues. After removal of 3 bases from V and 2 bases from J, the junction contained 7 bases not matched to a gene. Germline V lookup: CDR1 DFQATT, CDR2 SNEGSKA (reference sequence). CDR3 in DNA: TGCAGTGCTAGGACCTCCGGGACAGCCTACGAGCAGTACTTC. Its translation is CSARTSGTAYEQYF.